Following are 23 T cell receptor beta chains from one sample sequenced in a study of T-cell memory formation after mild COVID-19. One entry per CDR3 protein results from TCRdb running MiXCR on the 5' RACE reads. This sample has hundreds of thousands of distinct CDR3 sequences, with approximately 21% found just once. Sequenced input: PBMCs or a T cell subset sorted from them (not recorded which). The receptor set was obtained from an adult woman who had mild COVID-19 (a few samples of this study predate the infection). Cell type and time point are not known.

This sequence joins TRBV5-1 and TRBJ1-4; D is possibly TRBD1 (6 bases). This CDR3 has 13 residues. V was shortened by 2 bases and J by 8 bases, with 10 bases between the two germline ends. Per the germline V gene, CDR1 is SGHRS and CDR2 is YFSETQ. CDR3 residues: CASSLGRGEKLFF. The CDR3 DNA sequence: TGCGCCAGCAGCTTAGGCAGGGGCGAAAAACTGTTTTTT.

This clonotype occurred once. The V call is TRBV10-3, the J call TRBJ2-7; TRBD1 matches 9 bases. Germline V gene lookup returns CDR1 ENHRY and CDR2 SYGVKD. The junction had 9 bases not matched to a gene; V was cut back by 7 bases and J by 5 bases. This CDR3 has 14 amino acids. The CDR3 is CAITRTGGADEQYF. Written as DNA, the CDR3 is TGTGCCATCACCCGAACAGGGGGCGCGGACGAGCAGTACTTC.

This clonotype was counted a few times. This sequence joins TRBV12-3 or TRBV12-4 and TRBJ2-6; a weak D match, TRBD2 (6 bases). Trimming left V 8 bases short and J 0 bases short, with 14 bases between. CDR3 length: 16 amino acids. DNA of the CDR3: TGTGCCAGCGGCGGAGGGCTAGACTCTGGGGCCAACGTCCTGACTTTC. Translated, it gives CASGGGLDSGANVLTF.

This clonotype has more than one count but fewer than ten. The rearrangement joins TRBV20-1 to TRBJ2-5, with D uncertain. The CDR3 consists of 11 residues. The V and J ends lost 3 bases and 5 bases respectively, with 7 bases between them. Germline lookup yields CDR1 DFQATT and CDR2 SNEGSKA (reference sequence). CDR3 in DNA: TGCAGTGCTAGTTCGAGGGAGACCCAGTACTTC. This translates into CSASSRETQYF.

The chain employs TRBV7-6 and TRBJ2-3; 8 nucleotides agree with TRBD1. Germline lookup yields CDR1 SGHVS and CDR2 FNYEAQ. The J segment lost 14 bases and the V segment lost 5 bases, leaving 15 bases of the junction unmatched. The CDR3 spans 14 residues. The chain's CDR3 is CASSQRAGGAFPYF. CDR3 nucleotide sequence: TGTGCCAGCAGCCAACGCGCAGGGGGCGCGTTCCCGTATTTT. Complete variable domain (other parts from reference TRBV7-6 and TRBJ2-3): GAGVSQSPRYKVTKRGQDVALRCDPISGHVSLYWYRQALGQGPEFLTYFNYEAQQDKSGLPNDRFSAERPEGSISTLTIQRTEQRDSAMYRCASSQRAGGAFPYFGPGTRLTVL.

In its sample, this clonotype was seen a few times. In DNA form, the CDR3 reads TGTGCCTGGATTGACAGGGGGCGAGGAGATACGCAGTATTTT. As protein: CAWIDRGRGDTQYF. The V call is TRBV30, the J call TRBJ2-3; TRBD1 aligns across 10 bases. The V segment lost 4 bases and the J segment 5 bases; nucleotides outside the gene matches: 6. The CDR3 has 14 amino acids. Per the germline V gene, CDR1 is GTSNPN and CDR2 is SVGIG (reference sequence). Full variable domain (outside the CDR3, taken from reference TRBV30 and TRBJ2-3): SQTIHQWPATLVQPVGSPLSLECTVEGTSNPNLYWYRQAAGRGLQLLFYSVGIGQISSEVPQNLSASRPQDRQFILSSKKLLLSDSGFYLCAWIDRGRGDTQYFGPGTRLTVL.

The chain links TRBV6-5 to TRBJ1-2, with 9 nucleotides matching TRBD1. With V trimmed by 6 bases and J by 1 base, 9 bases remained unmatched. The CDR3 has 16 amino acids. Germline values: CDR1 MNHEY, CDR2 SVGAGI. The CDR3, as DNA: TGTGCCAGCAGAGAACCGGGACAGGGAATTAACTATGGCTACACCTTC. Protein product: CASREPGQGINYGYTF.

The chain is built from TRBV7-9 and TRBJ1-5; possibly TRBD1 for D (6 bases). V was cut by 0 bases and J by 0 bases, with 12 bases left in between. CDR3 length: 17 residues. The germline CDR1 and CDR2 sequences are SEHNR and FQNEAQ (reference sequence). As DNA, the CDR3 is TGTGCCAGCAGCTTAGCGCTGGACAGCAATAGCAATCAGCCCCAGCATTTT. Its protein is CASSLALDSNSNQPQHF.

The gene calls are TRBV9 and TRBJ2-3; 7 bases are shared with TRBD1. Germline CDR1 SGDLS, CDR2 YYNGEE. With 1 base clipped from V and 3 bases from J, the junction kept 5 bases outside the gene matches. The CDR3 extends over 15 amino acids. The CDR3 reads CASSVQTGWTDTQYF. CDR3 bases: TGTGCCAGCAGCGTACAGACAGGGTGGACAGATACGCAGTATTTT.

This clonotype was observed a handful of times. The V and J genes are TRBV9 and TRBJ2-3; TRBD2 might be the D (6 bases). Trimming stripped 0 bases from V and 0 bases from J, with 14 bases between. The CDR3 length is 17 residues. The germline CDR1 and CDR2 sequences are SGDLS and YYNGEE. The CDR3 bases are TGTGCCAGCAGCGTAGGCATCGGCGGGGTTAGCACAGATACGCAGTATTTT. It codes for CASSVGIGGVSTDTQYF. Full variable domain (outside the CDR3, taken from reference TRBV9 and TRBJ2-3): DSGVTQTPKHLITATGQRVTLRCSPRSGDLSVYWYQQSLDQGLQFLIQYYNGEERAKGNILERFSAQQFPDLHSELNLSSLELGDSALYFCASSVGIGGVSTDTQYFGPGTRLTVL.

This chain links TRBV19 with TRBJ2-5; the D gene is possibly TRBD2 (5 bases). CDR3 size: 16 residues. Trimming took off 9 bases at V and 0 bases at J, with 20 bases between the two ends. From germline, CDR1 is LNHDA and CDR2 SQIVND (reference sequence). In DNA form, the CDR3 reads TGTGCCAGCAGCCCCTTCTTGAGGGCCAACCAAGAGACCCAGTACTTC. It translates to CASSPFLRANQETQYF.

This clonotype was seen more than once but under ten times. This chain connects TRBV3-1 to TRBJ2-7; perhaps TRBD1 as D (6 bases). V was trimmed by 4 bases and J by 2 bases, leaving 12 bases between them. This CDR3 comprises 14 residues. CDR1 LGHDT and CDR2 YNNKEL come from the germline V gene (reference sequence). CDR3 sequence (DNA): TGTGCCAGCAGCCCCTTGACAGGTACCTACGAGCAGTACTTC. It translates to CASSPLTGTYEQYF.

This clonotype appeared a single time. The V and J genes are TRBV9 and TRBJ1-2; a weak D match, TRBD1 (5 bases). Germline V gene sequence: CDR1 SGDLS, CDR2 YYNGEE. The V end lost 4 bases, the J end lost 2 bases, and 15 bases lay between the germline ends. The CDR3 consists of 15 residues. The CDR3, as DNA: TGTGCCAGCAGCCCCCAGTCAGGGACGAACTATGGCTACACCTTC. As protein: CASSPQSGTNYGYTF.

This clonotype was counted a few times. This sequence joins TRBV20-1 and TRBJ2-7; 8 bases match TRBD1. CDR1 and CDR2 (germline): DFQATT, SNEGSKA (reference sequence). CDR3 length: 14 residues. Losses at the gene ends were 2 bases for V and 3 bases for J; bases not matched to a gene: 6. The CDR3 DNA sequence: TGCAGTGCTAGACCGGGACAGGCTTACTACGAGCAGTACTTC. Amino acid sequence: CSARPGQAYYEQYF.

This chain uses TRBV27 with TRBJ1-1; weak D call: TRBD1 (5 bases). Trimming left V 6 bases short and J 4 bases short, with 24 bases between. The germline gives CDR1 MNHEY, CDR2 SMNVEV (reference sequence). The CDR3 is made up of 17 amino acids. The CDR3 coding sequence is TGTGCCAGCAGCCCCCTCCGAGTTGGGGCCGGGGGCACTGAAGCTTTCTTT. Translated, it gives CASSPLRVGAGGTEAFF.

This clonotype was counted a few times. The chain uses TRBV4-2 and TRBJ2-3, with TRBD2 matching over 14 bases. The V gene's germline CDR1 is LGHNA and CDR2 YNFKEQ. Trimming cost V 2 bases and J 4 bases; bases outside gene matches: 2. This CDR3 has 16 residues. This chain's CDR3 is CASSQQTSGGADTQYF. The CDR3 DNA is TGTGCCAGCAGCCAACAGACTAGCGGGGGGGCAGATACGCAGTATTTT.

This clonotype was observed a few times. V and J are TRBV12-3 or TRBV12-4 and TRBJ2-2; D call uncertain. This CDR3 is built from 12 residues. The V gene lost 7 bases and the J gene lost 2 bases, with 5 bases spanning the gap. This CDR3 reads CASNGNTGELFF. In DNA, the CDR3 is TGTGCCAGCAACGGCAACACCGGGGAGCTGTTTTTT.

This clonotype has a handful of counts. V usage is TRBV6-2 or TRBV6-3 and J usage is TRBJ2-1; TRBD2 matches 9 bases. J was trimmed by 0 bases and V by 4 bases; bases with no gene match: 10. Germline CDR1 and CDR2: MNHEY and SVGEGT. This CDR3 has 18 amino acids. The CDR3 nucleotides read TGTGCCAGCAGTTCCGTAGCGGGAGTGCGGGGCTCCTACAATGAGCAGTTCTTC. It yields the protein CASSSVAGVRGSYNEQFF.

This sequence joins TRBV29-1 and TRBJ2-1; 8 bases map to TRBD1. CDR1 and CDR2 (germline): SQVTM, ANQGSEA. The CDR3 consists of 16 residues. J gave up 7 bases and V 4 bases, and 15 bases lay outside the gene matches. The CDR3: CSVVNQGATFGNEQFF. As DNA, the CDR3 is TGCAGCGTTGTTAATCAGGGGGCGACTTTTGGGAATGAGCAGTTCTTC.

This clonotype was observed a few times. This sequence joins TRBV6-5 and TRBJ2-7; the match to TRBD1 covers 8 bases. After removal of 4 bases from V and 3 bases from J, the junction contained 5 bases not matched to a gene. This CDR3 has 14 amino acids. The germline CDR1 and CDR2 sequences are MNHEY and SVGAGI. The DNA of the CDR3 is TGTGCCAGCAGTTCAACAGGGGGAGACTACGAGCAGTACTTC. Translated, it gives CASSSTGGDYEQYF.

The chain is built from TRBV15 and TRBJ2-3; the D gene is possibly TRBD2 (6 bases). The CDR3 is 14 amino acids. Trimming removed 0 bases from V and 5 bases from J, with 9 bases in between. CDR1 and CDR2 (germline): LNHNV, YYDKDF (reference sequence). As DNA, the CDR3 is TGTGCCACCAGCAGAGAGGTGGGGGGAGATACGCAGTATTTT. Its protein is CATSREVGGDTQYF.

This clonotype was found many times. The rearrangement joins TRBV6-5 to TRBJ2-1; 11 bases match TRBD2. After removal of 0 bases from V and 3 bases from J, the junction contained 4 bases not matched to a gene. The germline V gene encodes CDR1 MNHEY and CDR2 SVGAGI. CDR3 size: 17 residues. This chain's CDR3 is CASSYSSGGASYNEQFF. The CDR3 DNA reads TGTGCCAGCAGTTACTCTAGCGGGGGGGCAAGCTACAATGAGCAGTTCTTC.

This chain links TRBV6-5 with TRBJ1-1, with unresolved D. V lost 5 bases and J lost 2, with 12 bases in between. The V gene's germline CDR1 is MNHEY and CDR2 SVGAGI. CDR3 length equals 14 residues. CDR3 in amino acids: CASSPREYNTEAFF. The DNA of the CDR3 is TGTGCCAGCAGTCCCCGGGAGTATAACACTGAAGCTTTCTTT.